A selection of T cell receptor beta chains follows, all from one sample in a study of cytomegalovirus exposure and HLA in healthy donors. Clones were read by immunoSEQ multiplex PCR, and TCRdb kept only the in-frame ones, dropping some. The repertoire holds more than 90,000 clones, with about 80% as singletons. The sequenced material came from PBMCs. These receptors were obtained from a man aged 35 to 55 in good health and CMV-seronegative. CDR3s include the opening cysteine and the closing phenylalanine or tryptophan. The order of the fields is D gene, clone size, V gene, J gene, CDR3 DNA, CDR3 protein. D genes are given only for firm matches. The size of a clone is reported for some rows only, either as once, few or many, or as a class for expanded clones.

>TRBD2|few|TRBV5-4|TRBJ2-3
TGTGCCAGCAGCCGGACTAGCGGGAGCACAGATACGCAGTATTTT
CASSRTSGSTDTQYF
>-|-|TRBV28|TRBJ1-2
TGTGCCAGCAGTTCCCAGGGTTTTGGTGGCTACACCTTC
CASSSQGFGGYTF
>-|-|TRBV6-6|TRBJ1-1
TGTGCCAGCAGTTACGGTCCGCCCCGGGGGAACACTGAAGCTTTCTTT
CASSYGPPRGNTEAFF
>-|once|TRBV21-1|TRBJ2-7
TGTGCCAGCAGCAAAGTTGACAGTCCCTACGAGCAGTACTTC
CASSKVDSPYEQYF
>-|-|TRBV5-1|TRBJ2-7
TGCGCCAGCAGCTTGGGAGGAAACTCCTACGAGCAGTACTTC
CASSLGGNSYEQYF
>TRBD1|-|TRBV4-2|TRBJ2-7
TGTGCCAGCAGCCAGGGACAGGGCCCGGGCCTTATCGTCTACGAGCAGTACTTC
CASSQGQGPGLIVYEQYF
>-|-|TRBV7-3|TRBJ1-1
TGTGCCAGCAGCTTAGGGGCGAACACTGAAGCTTTCTTT
CASSLGANTEAFF
>-|-|TRBV10-3|TRBJ2-2
TGTGCCATCAGTGAGTCGGGAGTCGGGGGGAACACCGGGGAGCTGTTTTTT
CAISESGVGGNTGELFF
>TRBD2|once|TRBV5-4|TRBJ2-7
TGTGCCAGCAGCTCCGGGGGGGCCTCCTACGAGCAGTACTTC
CASSSGGASYEQYF
>TRBD1|few|TRBV27|TRBJ1-4
TGTGCCAGCAGGACAGGGCGGTCTAATGAAAAACTGTTTTTT
CASRTGRSNEKLFF
>TRBD1|-|TRBV10-3|TRBJ2-7
TGTGCCATCAGTACGACAGGGCGACACGAGCAGTACTTC
CAISTTGRHEQYF
>-|once|TRBV20-1|TRBJ2-3
TGCAGTGCCGGAGATACGCAGTATTTT
CSAGDTQYF
>TRBD2|-|TRBV4-1|TRBJ2-5
TGTGCCAGCAGCCAAGCCCCGGGACTAGGAGCGGAGACCCAGTACTTC
CASSQAPGLGAETQYF
>TRBD1|once|TRBV29-1|TRBJ2-1
TGCAGCCCCCGACAGGGGTCCTACAATGAGCAGTTCTTC
CSPRQGSYNEQFF
>-|-|TRBV5-6|TRBJ2-5
TGTGCCAGCAGCGGTACAGGGAAAGAGACCCAGTACTTC
CASSGTGKETQYF
>TRBD2|-|TRBV28|TRBJ2-7
TGTGCCATCACCACCAGGGCTAGCGGGGGCTACGAGCAGTACTTC
CAITTRASGGYEQYF
>-|-|TRBV4-3|TRBJ1-5
TGCGCCAGCAGCCCAAGTTGGTCGGAGAATCAGCCCCAGCATTTT
CASSPSWSENQPQHF
>TRBD2|-|TRBV28|TRBJ2-1
TGTGCCAGCAGTCTTTGGGGGGGAGATTACAATGAGCAGTTCTTC
CASSLWGGDYNEQFF
>-|-|TRBV4-3|TRBJ1-5
TGCGCCAGCAGCCAAGATTTTGGCAGAAATCAGCCCCAGCATTTT
CASSQDFGRNQPQHF
>TRBD2|-|TRBV29-1|TRBJ2-2
TGCAGCGTACCCACTAGCGCCTCGAACACCGGGGAGCTGTTTTTT
CSVPTSASNTGELFF
>TRBD2|-|TRBV6-5|TRBJ2-2
TGTGCCAGCAGAGGACTAGCGGGAGATTTCGGGGAGCTGTTTTTT
CASRGLAGDFGELFF
>-|-|TRBV5-4|TRBJ2-1
TGTGCCAGCATGGACTGGTCCTACAATGAGCAGTTCTTC
CASMDWSYNEQFF
>TRBD1|-|TRBV6-6|TRBJ1-1
TGTGCCAGCAGTTACCCACAGGGGGCTGGCACTGAAGCTTTCTTT
CASSYPQGAGTEAFF
>-|once|TRBV6-5|TRBJ1-5
TGTGCCAGCGCAAACCAGGGTCTAGGGCAGCCCCAGCATTTT
CASANQGLGQPQHF
>TRBD2|-|TRBV5-1|TRBJ2-1
TGCGCCAGCAGCGGAGGGACTAGCGGGTCAAACAATGAGCAGTTCTTC
CASSGGTSGSNNEQFF